This T cell receptor beta chain was identified in a study of T cells in Graves' hyperthyroidism and ophthalmopathy. Study-level results: Ophthalmopathy prediction by the model preceded onset by a median roughly 6 months.

This clonotype was detected many times. What it recognizes is unknown. Germline V gives CDR1 SNHLY, CDR2 FYNNEI. The CDR3 has 14 residues. The V end lost 3 bases, the J end lost 0 bases, and 6 bases lay between the germline ends. RNA transcripts served as the template for amplifying TCR beta CDR3 regions. The primer set for the first-round RT-PCR of the TCR CDR3 was HTBI. A single record per CDR3 protein comes from TCRdb applying MiXCR to the multiplex PCR reads. The sample carries 300,000 to 450,000 distinct CDR3 sequences, about 14% recorded once. The sample taken for sequencing was blood. The rearrangement joins TRBV2 to TRBJ1-3; D uncertain. The origin of this receptor is a woman under 40 with Graves' ophthalmopathy. The CDR3 region has the DNA TGTGCCAGCAGTGACAGGTTCTCTGGAAACACCATATATTTT. Amino acids: CASSDRFSGNTIYF.